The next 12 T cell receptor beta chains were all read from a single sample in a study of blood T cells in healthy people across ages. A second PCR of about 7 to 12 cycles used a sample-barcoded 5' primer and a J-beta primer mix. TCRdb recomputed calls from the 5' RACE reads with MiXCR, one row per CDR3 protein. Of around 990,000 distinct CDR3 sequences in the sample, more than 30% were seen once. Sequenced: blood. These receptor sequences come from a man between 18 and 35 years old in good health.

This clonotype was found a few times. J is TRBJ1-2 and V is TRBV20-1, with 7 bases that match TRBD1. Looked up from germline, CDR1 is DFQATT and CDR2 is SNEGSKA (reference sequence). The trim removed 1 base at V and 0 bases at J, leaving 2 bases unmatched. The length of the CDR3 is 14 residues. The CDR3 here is CSARGQGSNYGYTF. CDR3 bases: TGCAGTGCTAGAGGACAGGGCTCTAACTATGGCTACACCTTC.

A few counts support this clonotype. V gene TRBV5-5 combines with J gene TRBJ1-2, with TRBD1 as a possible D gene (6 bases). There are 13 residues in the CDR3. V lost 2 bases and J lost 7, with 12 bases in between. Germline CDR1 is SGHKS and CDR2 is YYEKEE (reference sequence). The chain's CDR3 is CASSFHREGGYTF. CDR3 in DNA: TGTGCCAGCAGCTTTCACAGGGAGGGTGGCTACACCTTC.

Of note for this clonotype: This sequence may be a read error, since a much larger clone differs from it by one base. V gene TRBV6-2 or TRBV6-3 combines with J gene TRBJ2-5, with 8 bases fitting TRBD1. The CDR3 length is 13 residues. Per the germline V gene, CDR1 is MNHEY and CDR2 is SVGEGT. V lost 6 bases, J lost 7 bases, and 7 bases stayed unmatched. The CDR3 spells CASRPDRVGTQYF. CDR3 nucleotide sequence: TGTGCCAGCAGACCGGACAGGGTGGGGACCCAGTACTTC.

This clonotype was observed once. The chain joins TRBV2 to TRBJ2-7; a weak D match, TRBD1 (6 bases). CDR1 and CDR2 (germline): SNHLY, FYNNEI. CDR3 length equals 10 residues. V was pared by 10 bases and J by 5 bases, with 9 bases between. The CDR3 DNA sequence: TGTGCCATAACAGGGAACGAGCAGTACTTC. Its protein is CAITGNEQYF.

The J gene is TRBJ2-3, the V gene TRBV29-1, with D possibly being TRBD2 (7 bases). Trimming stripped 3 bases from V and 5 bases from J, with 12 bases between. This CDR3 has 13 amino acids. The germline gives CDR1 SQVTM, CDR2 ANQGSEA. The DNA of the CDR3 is TGCAGCGTTGAGGGGGGGGCAGAAGATACGCAGTATTTT. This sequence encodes CSVEGGAEDTQYF.

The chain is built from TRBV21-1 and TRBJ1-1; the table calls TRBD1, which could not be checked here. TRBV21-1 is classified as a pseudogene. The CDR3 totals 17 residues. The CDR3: CASSKCWDGGRCTEAFF. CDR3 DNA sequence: TGTGCCAGCAGCAAATGTTGGGACGGGGGGCGTTGCACTGAAGCTTTCTTT.

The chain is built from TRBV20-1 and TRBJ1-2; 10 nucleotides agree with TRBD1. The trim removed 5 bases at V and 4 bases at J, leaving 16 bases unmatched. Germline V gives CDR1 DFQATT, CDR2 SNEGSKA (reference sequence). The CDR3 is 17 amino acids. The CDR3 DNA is TGCAGTGCTGTTCCTCGTGACAGGGGGCAAATTAGCTATGGCTACACCTTC. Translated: CSAVPRDRGQISYGYTF.

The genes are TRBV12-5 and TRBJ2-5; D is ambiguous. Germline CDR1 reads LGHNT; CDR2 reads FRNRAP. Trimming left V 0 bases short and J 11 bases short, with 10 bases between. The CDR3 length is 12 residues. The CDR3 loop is CASGLVLYEQYF. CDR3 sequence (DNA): TGTGCTAGTGGTTTGGTACTCTATGAGCAGTACTTC. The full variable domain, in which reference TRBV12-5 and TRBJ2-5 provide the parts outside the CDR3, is DARVTQTPRHKVTEMGQEVTMRCQPILGHNTVFWYRQTMMQGLELLAYFRNRAPLDDSGMPKDRFSAEMPDATLATLKIQPSEPRDSAVYFCASGLVLYEQYFGPGTRLLVL.

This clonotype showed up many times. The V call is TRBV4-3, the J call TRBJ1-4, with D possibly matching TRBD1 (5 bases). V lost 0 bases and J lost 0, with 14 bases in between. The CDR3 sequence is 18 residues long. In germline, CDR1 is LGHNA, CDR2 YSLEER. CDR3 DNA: TGCGCCAGCAGCCAAGATCTAATGACAGACGCAACTAATGAAAAACTGTTTTTT. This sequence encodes CASSQDLMTDATNEKLFF.

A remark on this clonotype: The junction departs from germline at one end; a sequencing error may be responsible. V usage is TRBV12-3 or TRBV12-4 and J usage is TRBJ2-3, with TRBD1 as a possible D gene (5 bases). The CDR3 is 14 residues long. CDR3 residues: CASSLEGRTGTQYF. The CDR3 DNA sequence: TGTGCCAGCAGTTTAGAGGGGCGCACAGGTACGCAGTATTTT.

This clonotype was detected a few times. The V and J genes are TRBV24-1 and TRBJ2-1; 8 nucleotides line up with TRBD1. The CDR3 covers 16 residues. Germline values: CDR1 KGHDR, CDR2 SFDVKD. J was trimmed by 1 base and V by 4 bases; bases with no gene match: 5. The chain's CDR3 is CATSEKDRDSYNEQFF. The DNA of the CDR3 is TGTGCCACCAGTGAAAAGGACAGGGATTCCTACAATGAGCAGTTCTTC.

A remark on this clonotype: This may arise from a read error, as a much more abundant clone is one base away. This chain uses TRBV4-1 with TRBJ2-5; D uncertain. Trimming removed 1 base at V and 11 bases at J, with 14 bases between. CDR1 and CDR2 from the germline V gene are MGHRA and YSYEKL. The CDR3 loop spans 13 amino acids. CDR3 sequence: CASSQGRNNEQYF. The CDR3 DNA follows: TGCGCCAGCAGCCAAGGCAGAAACAATGAGCAGTACTTC.